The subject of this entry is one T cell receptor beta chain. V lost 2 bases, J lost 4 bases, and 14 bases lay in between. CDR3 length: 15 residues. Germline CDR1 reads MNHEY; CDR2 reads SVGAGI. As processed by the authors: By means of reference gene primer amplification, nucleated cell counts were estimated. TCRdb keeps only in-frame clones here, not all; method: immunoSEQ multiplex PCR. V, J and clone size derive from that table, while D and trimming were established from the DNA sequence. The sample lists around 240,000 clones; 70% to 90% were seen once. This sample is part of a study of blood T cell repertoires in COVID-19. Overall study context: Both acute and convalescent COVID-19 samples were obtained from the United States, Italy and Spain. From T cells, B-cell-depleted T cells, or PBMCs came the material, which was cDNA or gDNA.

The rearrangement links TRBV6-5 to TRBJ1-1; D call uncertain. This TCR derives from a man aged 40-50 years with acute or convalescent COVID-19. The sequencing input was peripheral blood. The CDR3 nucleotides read TGTGCCAGCAGTTACGGAGCGAGTAGTGGCACTGAAGCTTTCTTT. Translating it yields CASSYGASSGTEAFF.